This T cell receptor (beta chain) is from a study of blood T cell repertoires in COVID-19. To note about this clone: One junction end disagrees with the germline gene, perhaps due to a read error.

As processed by the authors: How many nucleated cells were present was estimated from reference gene primer amplification. Data came from immunoSEQ multiplex PCR; TCRdb stores just in-frame clones and leaves some out. Clone size and the V and J calls come from that table; the DNA yielded D and trimming. The sample includes under 30,000 clones, more than 80% seen only once; the top ten take approximately 15%. This CDR3 is built from 15 residues. From germline, CDR1 is LGHDT and CDR2 YNNKEL (reference sequence). The sequence was obtained from a man aged 80 or over with acute or convalescent COVID-19. Sequenced input: peripheral blood. This chain links TRBV3-1 (or the pseudogene TRBV3-2) with TRBJ2-7, with 12 bases matching TRBD2. CDR3 DNA sequence: TGTGCCAGCAGCAAAGAAGGACTAGCGGGGTACGAGCAGTACTTC. Residues: CASSKEGLAGYEQYF.